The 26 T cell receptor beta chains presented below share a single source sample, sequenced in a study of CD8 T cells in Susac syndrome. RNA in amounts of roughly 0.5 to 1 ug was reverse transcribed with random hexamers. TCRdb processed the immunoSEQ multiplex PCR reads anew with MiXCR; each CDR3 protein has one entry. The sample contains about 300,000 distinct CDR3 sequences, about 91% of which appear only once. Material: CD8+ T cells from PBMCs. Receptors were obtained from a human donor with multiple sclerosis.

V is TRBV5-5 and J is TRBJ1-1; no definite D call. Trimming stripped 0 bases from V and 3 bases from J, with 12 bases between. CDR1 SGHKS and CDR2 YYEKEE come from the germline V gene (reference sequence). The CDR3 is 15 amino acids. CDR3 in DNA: TGTGCCAGCAGCTTGGATACCCCTTGGGACACTGAAGCTTTCTTT. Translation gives CASSLDTPWDTEAFF.

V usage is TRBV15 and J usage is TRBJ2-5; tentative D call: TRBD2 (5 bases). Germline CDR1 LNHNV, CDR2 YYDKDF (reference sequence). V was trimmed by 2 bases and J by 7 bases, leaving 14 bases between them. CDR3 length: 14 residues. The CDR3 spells CATSRKLGGGTQYF. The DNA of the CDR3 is TGTGCCACCAGCAGAAAACTAGGAGGTGGGACCCAGTACTTC.

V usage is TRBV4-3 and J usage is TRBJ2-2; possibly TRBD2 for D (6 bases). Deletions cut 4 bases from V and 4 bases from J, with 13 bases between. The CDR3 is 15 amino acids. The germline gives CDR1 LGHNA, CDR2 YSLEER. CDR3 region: CASSPGGSGTGELFF. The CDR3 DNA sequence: TGCGCCAGCAGCCCTGGAGGGAGCGGCACCGGGGAGCTGTTTTTT.

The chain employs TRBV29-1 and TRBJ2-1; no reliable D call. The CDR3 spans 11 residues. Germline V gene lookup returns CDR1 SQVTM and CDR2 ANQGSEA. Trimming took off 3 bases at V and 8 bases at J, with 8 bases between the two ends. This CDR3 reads CSVDGFDEQFF. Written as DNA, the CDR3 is TGCAGCGTTGACGGGTTCGATGAGCAGTTCTTC.

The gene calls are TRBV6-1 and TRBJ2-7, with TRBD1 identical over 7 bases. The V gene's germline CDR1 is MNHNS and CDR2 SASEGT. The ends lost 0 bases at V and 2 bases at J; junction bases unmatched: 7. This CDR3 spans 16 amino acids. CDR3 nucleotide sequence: TGTGCCAGCAGTGAAGCAATCGGGACAGCCACCTACGAGCAGTACTTC. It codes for CASSEAIGTATYEQYF.

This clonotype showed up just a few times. CDR3 coding DNA: TGCGCCAGCAGCCAAGATCTGGTCACCACGCCTGAAGCTTTCTTT. This translates into CASSQDLVTTPEAFF. This rearrangement joins TRBV4-1 to TRBJ1-1, with D uncertain. The germline gives CDR1 MGHRA, CDR2 YSYEKL. Trimming removed 0 bases at V and 6 bases at J, with 14 bases between. The CDR3 loop spans 15 amino acids.

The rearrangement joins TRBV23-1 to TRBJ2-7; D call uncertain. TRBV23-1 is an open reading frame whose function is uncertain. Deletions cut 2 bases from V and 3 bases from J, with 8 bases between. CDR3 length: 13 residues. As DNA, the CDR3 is TGCGCCAGCAGTCAAACGTCGTTCTACGAGCAGTACTTC. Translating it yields CASSQTSFYEQYF.

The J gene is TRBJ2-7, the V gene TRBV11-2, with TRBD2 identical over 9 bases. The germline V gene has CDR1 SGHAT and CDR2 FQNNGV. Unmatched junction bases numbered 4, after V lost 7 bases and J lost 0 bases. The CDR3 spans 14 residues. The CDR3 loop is CASIGGGASYEQYF. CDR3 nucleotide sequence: TGTGCCAGCATCGGCGGGGGGGCCTCCTACGAGCAGTACTTC.

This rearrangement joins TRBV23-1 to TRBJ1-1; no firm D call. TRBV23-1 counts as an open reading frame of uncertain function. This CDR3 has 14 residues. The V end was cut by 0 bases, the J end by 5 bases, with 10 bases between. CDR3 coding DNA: TGCGCCAGCAGTCAATCGGCCGGGGTGACTGAAGCTTTCTTT. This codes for CASSQSAGVTEAFF.

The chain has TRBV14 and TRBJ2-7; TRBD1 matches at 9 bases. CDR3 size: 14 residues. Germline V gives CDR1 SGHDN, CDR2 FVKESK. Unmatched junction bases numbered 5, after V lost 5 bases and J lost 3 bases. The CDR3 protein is CASSSQTGGYEQYF. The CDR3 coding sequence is TGTGCCAGCAGCTCCCAGACAGGGGGCTACGAGCAGTACTTC.

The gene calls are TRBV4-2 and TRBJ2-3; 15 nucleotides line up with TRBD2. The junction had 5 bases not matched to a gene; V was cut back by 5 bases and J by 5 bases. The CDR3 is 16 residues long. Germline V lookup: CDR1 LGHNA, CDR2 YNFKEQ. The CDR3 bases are TGTGCCAGCAGCGGACTAGCGGGAGGGCCGGTAGATACGCAGTATTTT. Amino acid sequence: CASSGLAGGPVDTQYF.

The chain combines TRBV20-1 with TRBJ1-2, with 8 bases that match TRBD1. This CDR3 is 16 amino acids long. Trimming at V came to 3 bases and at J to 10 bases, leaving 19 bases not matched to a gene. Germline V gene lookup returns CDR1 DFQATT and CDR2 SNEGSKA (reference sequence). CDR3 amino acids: CSARDADRAPLWDYTF. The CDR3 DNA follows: TGCAGTGCTAGGGATGCGGACAGGGCTCCTCTATGGGACTACACCTTC.

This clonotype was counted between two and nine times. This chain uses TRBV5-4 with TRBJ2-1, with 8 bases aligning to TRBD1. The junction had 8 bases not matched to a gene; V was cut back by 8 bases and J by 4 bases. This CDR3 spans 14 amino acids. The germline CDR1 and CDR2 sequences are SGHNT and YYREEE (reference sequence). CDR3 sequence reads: CASSSDRGYNEQFF. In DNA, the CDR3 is TGTGCCAGTAGTTCCGACAGGGGATACAATGAGCAGTTCTTC. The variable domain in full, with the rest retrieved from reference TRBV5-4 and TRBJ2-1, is ETGVTQSPTHLIKTRGQQVTLRCSSQSGHNTVSWYQQALGQGPQFIFQYYREEENGRGNFPPRFSGLQFPNYSSELNVNALELDDSALYLCASSSDRGYNEQFFGPGTRLTVL.

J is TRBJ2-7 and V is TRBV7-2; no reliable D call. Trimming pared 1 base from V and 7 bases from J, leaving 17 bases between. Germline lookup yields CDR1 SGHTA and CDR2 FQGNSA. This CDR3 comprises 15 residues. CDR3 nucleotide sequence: TGTGCCAGCAGCTTAGAAGGTAGGGCAAGTATTGAGCAGTACTTC. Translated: CASSLEGRASIEQYF.

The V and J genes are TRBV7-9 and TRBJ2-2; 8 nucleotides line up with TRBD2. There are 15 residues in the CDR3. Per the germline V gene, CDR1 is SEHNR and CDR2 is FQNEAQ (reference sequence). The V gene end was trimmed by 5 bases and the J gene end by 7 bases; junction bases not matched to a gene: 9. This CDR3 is CASSGGTSVVGELFF. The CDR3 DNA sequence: TGTGCCAGCAGCGGCGGGACTAGTGTAGTCGGGGAGCTGTTTTTT.

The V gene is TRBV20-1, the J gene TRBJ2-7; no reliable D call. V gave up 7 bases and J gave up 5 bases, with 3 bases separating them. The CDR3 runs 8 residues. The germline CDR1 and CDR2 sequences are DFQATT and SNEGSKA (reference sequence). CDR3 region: CSVHEQYF. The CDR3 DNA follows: TGCAGTGTCCACGAGCAGTACTTC.

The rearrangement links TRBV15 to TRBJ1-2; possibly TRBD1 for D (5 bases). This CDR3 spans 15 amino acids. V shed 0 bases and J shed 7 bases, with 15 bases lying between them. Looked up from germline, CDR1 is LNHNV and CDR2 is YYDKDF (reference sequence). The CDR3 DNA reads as TGTGCCACCAGCAGAGATCGGGCCAGGGTTGTTGGCTACACCTTC. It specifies CATSRDRARVVGYTF.

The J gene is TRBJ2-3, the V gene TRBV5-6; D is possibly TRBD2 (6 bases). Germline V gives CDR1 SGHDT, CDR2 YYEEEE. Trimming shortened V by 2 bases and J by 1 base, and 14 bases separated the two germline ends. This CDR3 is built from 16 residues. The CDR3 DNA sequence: TGTGCCAGCAGCTTCTCTCGGGACTCTCGCACAGATACGCAGTATTTT. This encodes CASSFSRDSRTDTQYF.

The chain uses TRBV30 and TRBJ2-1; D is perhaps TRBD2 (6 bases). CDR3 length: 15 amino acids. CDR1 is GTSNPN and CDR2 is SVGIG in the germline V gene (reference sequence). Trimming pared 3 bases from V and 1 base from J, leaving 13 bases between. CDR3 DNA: TGTGCCTGGAGGTTGCTGGCGGGGTCCTACAATGAGCAGTTCTTC. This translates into CAWRLLAGSYNEQFF.

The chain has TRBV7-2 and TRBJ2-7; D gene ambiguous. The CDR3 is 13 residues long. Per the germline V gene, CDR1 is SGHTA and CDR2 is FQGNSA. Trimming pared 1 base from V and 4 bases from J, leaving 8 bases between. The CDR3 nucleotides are TGTGCCAGCAGCTTAGGGATTCGTTACGAGCAGTACTTC. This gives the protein CASSLGIRYEQYF. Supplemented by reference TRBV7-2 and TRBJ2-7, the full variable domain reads GAGVSQSPSNKVTEKGKDVELRCDPISGHTALYWYRQSLGQGLEFLIYFQGNSAPDKSGLPSDRFSAERTGGSVSTLTIQRTQQEDSAVYLCASSLGIRYEQYFGPGTRLTVT.

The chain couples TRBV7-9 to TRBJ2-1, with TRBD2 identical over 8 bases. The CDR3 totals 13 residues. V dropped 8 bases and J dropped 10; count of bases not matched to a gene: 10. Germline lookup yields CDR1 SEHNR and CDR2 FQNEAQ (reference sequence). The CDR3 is CASAGTRTREQFF. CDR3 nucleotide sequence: TGTGCCAGCGCCGGGACTAGGACGAGGGAGCAGTTCTTC.

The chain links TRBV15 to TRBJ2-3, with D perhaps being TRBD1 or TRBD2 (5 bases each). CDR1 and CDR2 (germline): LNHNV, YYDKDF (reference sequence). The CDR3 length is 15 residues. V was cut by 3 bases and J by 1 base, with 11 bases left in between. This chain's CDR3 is CATSSHLGGTDTQYF. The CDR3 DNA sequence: TGTGCCACCAGCAGTCATCTGGGGGGCACAGATACGCAGTATTTT.

The CDR3 nucleotides are TGCGCCAGCAGTCCCTCCGGGGGCGGAACCCAAGAGACCCAGTACTTC. Amino acid sequence: CASSPSGGGTQETQYF. V usage is TRBV5-1 and J usage is TRBJ2-5; D possibly matches TRBD1 or TRBD2 (6 bases each). V lost 5 bases and J 1 base, leaving 18 bases between the germline ends. Germline loops: CDR1 SGHRS, CDR2 YFSETQ. The CDR3 has 16 residues.

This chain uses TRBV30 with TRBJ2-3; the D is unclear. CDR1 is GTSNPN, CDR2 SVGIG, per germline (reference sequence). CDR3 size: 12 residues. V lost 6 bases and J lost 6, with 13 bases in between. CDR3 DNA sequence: TGTGCCTGTCTGGAGAGATGGGATACGCAGTATTTT. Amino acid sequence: CACLERWDTQYF.

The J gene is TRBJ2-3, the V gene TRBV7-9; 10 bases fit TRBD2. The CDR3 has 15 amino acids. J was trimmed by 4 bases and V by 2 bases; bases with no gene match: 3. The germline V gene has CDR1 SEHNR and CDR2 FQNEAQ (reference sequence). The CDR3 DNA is TGTGCCAGCAGCTTAATAGCGGGAGGCCCAGATACGCAGTATTTT. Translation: CASSLIAGGPDTQYF.

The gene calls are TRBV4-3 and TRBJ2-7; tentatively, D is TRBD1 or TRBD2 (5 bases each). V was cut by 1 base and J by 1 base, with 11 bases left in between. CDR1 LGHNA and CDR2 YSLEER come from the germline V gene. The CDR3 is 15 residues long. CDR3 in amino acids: CASSQGGERSYEQYF. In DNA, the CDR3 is TGCGCCAGCAGCCAAGGGGGCGAGCGGTCCTACGAGCAGTACTTC.